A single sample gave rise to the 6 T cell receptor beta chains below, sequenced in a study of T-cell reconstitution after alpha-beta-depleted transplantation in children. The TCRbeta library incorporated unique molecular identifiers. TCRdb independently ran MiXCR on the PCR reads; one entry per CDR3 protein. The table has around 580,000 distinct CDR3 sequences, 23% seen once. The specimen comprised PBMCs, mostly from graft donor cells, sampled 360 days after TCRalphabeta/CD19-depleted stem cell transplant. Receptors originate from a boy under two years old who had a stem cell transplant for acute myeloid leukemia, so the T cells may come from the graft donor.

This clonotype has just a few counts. The CDR3 DNA sequence: TGTGCCAGCACCATGACACCTAATAGCAATCAGCCCCAGCATTTT. It yields the protein CASTMTPNSNQPQHF. The V gene is TRBV7-8, the J gene TRBJ1-5, with no clear D. This CDR3 is 15 amino acids long. The V gene's germline CDR1 is SGHVS and CDR2 FQNEAQ. Between the trimmed V and J ends, which lost 7 bases and 0 bases, there was a span of 13 bases.

CDR3 amino acids: CSVHGQMNTEAFF. In DNA form, the CDR3 reads TGCAGCGTCCATGGGCAGATGAACACTGAAGCTTTCTTT. The V gene is TRBV29-1, the J gene TRBJ1-1; no clear D. This CDR3 has 13 residues. CDR1 is SQVTM and CDR2 is ANQGSEA in the germline V gene. V was pared by 6 bases and J by 0 bases, with 11 bases between.

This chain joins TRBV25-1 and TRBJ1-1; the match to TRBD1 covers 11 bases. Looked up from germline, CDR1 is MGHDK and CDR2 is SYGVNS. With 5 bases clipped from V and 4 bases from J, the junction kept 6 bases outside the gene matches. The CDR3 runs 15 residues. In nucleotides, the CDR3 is TGTGCCAGCAGTAGGACAGGGGGCGCGACCACTGAAGCTTTCTTT. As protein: CASSRTGGATTEAFF.

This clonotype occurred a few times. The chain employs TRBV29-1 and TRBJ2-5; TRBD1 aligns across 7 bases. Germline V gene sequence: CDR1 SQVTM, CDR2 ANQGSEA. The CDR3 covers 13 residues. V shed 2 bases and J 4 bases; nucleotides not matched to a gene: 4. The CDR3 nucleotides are TGCAGCGTTGAAACAACAGGGGCAGAGACCCAGTACTTC. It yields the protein CSVETTGAETQYF.

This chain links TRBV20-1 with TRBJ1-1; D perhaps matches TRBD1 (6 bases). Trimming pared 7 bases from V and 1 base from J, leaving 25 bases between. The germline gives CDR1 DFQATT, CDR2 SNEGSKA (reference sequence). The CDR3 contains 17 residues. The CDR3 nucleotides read TGCAGTGGTAGGGGGGGACATAAAACGGTGGCGAACACTGAAGCTTTCTTT. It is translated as CSGRGGHKTVANTEAFF.

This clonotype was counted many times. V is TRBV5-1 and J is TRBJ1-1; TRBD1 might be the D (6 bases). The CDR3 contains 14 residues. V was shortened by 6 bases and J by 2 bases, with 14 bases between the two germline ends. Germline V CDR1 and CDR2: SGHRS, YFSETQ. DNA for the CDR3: TGCGCCAGCAACCTCTGGGGGCGAAACACTGAAGCTTTCTTT. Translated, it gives CASNLWGRNTEAFF.